This T cell receptor (beta chain) was identified in a study of monozygotic twins with cystic fibrosis. Study outcomes and limitations: Co-twins had the most similar V usage for 13 of 16 pairs, J for 8.

Worth noting for this clone: Its antigen is unknown.

V was clipped by 7 bases and J by 6 bases, with 7 bases between them. The CDR3 is 11 amino acids. The germline CDR1 and CDR2 sequences are MGHDK and SYGVNS. Measured with immunoSEQ multiplex PCR; TCRdb has only the in-frame clones, and not every one. Among around 30,000 clones listed, around 81% were seen once. This clonotype was obtained from a girl aged 2 to 10 with cystic fibrosis. Sample: blood. The rearrangement uses TRBV25-1 and TRBJ2-1; D is uncertain. CDR3 sequence (DNA): TGTGCCAGCAAAGGAGCCAATGAGCAGTTCTTC. It is translated as CASKGANEQFF.